This T cell receptor beta chain was captured in a study of radiation and T cells in renal cell carcinoma. Profiling relied on immunoSEQ multiplex PCR, and the TCRdb table lists in-frame clones only, not all of them. The table lists about 140,000 clones, roughly 80% of them singletons, with around a quarter in the top ten. Overall study findings and caveats: From baseline, blood top tumor clonotypes peaked at 2 weeks post-radiation. Without pretreatment biopsies, baseline tumor clonotype presence was undetermined.

The time point is: baseline pretreatment blood. Treatment here: 15 Gy SBRT to primary tumor, nephrectomy 4 weeks later. Note on this clone: What it recognizes is unknown.

V lost 3 bases, J lost 2 bases, and 1 base stayed unmatched. The CDR3 covers 14 residues. Germline V gives CDR1 LNHDA, CDR2 SQIVND (reference sequence). This receptor was obtained from a woman in her forties or fifties with renal cell carcinoma. The material sequenced was blood, taken from a patient whose treatment included radiotherapy and nephrectomy. This chain connects TRBV19 to TRBJ1-5; 7 bases map to TRBD1. The CDR3 loop reads CASSIGQGNQPQHF. Written as DNA, the CDR3 is TGTGCCAGTAGTATCGGACAGGGCAATCAGCCCCAGCATTTT.